A single sample gave rise to the 22 T cell receptor beta chains below, sequenced in a study of Ad26.COV2.S vaccination and SARS-CoV-2 variants. Treatment denoted: 15 to 20 received Ad26.COV2.S at low or high dose, single or two shots; roughly five received placebo; per-sample allocation not given. Day 63 after the first vaccine or placebo injection was the time point for sampling. Sequencing used immunoSEQ multiplex PCR; TCRdb keeps in-frame clones, though not all of them. Of 350,000 to 450,000 clones listed, roughly 90% are singletons. The material sequenced was peripheral blood, taken in a trial of Ad26.COV2.S vaccine versus placebo. Receptors were obtained from a person aged 18-60 years who received the Ad26.COV2.S COVID-19 vaccine or a placebo.

This chain uses TRBV4-2 with TRBJ2-7; 10 bases are a match to TRBD1. Germline CDR1 is LGHNA and CDR2 is YNFKEQ. J lost 3 bases, V lost 3 bases, and 5 bases had no gene match. This CDR3 comprises 15 residues. The DNA for the CDR3 is TGTGCCAGCAGCCACCCGACAGGGGGCGACTACGAGCAGTACTTC. It specifies CASSHPTGGDYEQYF.

The chain couples TRBV9 to TRBJ2-3; 8 bases match TRBD2. CDR3 size: 14 residues. Germline CDR1 SGDLS, CDR2 YYNGEE. Germline trimming cut 4 bases from V and 1 base from J; bases unmatched to any gene: 2. Here the CDR3 reads CASSHSGGTDTQYF. For the CDR3, the DNA is TGTGCCAGCAGCCATAGCGGGGGCACAGATACGCAGTATTTT.

The chain has TRBV19 and TRBJ2-5, with TRBD1 as a possible D gene (6 bases). Germline CDR1 is LNHDA and CDR2 is SQIVND (reference sequence). The CDR3 runs to 13 residues. Trimming took off 4 bases at V and 1 base at J, with 7 bases between the two ends. CDR3 nucleotides: TGTGCCAGTAGTAGAGGGGGCCAAGAGACCCAGTACTTC. It yields the protein CASSRGGQETQYF.

This clone was seen once. The genes are TRBV7-8 and TRBJ1-1; D is uncertain. From germline, CDR1 is SGHVS and CDR2 FQNEAQ. The CDR3 length is 16 residues. Deletions cut 0 bases from V and 2 bases from J, with 13 bases between. CDR3 coding DNA: TGTGCCAGCAGCTTAGCGGGGTTCCCAGGTAACACTGAAGCTTTCTTT. The encoded protein is CASSLAGFPGNTEAFF.

The J gene is TRBJ2-2, the V gene TRBV3-1 (or the pseudogene TRBV3-2), with 7 positions matching TRBD2. The CDR3 extends over 17 amino acids. CDR1 is LGHDT and CDR2 is YNNKEL in the germline V gene (reference sequence). V lost 0 bases to trimming and J lost 5 bases; unmatched junction nucleotides: 9. The CDR3 nucleotides read TGTGCCAGCAGCCAAGATACCAGCGGGATTCTTACCGGGGAGCTGTTTTTT. Translating it yields CASSQDTSGILTGELFF.

This clone was detected only once. The chain joins TRBV27 to TRBJ2-3; no reliable D call. Germline values: CDR1 MNHEY, CDR2 SMNVEV (reference sequence). The CDR3 length is 14 residues. V shed 7 bases and J shed 2 bases, with 13 bases lying between them. CDR3 sequence (DNA): TGTGCCAGCACACGGGCCTACCTCACAGATACGCAGTATTTT. Amino acid sequence: CASTRAYLTDTQYF.

The rearrangement links TRBV5-6 to TRBJ2-1; 7 positions match TRBD2. Germline trimming cut 0 bases from V and 9 bases from J; bases unmatched to any gene: 12. CDR3 size: 16 residues. Germline CDR1 reads SGHDT; CDR2 reads YYEEEE. The CDR3 is CASSLGGLSQKGEQFF. CDR3 nucleotide sequence: TGTGCCAGCAGCTTGGGGGGACTATCCCAAAAGGGTGAGCAGTTCTTC.

In its sample, this clone was seen once. The chain carries TRBV19 and TRBJ2-3, with TRBD2 identical over 10 bases. Germline CDR1 is LNHDA and CDR2 is SQIVND (reference sequence). The CDR3 is 15 amino acids. V shed 5 bases and J 2 bases; nucleotides not matched to a gene: 4. In nucleotides, the CDR3 is TGTGCCAGTAGTCTCCTAGCGGGAGTCACAGATACGCAGTATTTT. Its translation is CASSLLAGVTDTQYF.

V usage is TRBV2 and J usage is TRBJ1-3; D is perhaps TRBD1 (5 bases). Trimming shortened V by 5 bases and J by 7 bases, and 12 bases separated the two germline ends. From germline, CDR1 is SNHLY and CDR2 FYNNEI. The CDR3 loop spans 13 amino acids. The CDR3 DNA is TGTGCCAGCAGTATGGACACTAGGAACACCATATATTTT. Protein sequence: CASSMDTRNTIYF.

The V gene is TRBV19, the J gene TRBJ2-5; 10 nucleotides align to TRBD2. Germline trimming cut 6 bases from V and 5 bases from J; bases unmatched to any gene: 9. This CDR3 is 15 amino acids long. The germline V gene has CDR1 LNHDA and CDR2 SQIVND (reference sequence). The CDR3: CASRPLAGVVETQYF. Here the CDR3 DNA reads TGTGCCAGTAGACCGCTAGCGGGAGTTGTGGAGACCCAGTACTTC.

The chain recombines TRBV9 with TRBJ2-1, with 7 nucleotides matching TRBD2. After removal of 2 bases from V and 9 bases from J, the junction contained 11 bases not matched to a gene. The CDR3 loop spans 15 amino acids. Per germline, CDR1 SGDLS and CDR2 YYNGEE. The CDR3 region is CASSVRVGTMAEQFF. The CDR3 bases are TGTGCCAGCAGCGTCCGAGTGGGGACTATGGCTGAGCAGTTCTTC.

The V and J genes are TRBV7-6 and TRBJ2-1, with D possibly matching TRBD2 (6 bases). CDR1 is SGHVS and CDR2 is FNYEAQ in the germline V gene. CDR3 size: 15 residues. The V end was cut by 0 bases, the J end by 10 bases, with 16 bases between. The CDR3 region is CASSLAEEGRGEQFF. As DNA, the CDR3 is TGTGCCAGCAGCTTAGCGGAGGAGGGCCGGGGGGAGCAGTTCTTC.

The chain links TRBV5-4 to TRBJ2-3; D possibly uses TRBD1 or TRBD2 (5 bases each). The V end lost 1 base, the J end lost 5 bases, and 11 bases lay between the germline ends. The CDR3 runs to 14 residues. Germline CDR1 SGHNT, CDR2 YYREEE (reference sequence). Here the CDR3 DNA reads TGTGCCAGCAGCTTGAGGCAGGGAGAAGATACGCAGTATTTT. Its translation: CASSLRQGEDTQYF. The entire variable domain, with the rest obtained from reference TRBV5-4 and TRBJ2-3, is as follows: ETGVTQSPTHLIKTRGQQVTLRCSSQSGHNTVSWYQQALGQGPQFIFQYYREEENGRGNFPPRFSGLQFPNYSSELNVNALELDDSALYLCASSLRQGEDTQYFGPGTRLTVL.

The chain has TRBV4-1 and TRBJ2-5; possible D gene TRBD1, 6 bases. The CDR3 runs 13 residues. The germline CDR1 and CDR2 sequences are MGHRA and YSYEKL. V lost 0 bases to trimming and J lost 5 bases, with 7 bases between them. CDR3 region: CASSQEGAETQYF. DNA of the CDR3: TGCGCCAGCAGCCAAGAGGGGGCGGAGACCCAGTACTTC.

The chain uses TRBV28 and TRBJ1-2; D is uncertain. V gave up 3 bases and J gave up 8 bases, with 13 bases separating them. Germline loops: CDR1 MDHEN, CDR2 SYDVKM. CDR3 length: 13 residues. In DNA, the CDR3 is TGTGCCAGCAGTTTTAGAGGATATGGCGGCTACACCTTC. It is translated as CASSFRGYGGYTF.

This clone was observed many times. The chain joins TRBV5-1 to TRBJ1-2, with TRBD1 matching over 10 bases. The CDR3 consists of 16 residues. Trimming took 4 bases from V and 6 from J; bases not matched to a gene: 12. Looked up from germline, CDR1 is SGHRS and CDR2 is YFSETQ. DNA of the CDR3: TGCGCCAGCAGCATCGCCGGGACAGGGGTAGGCCATGGCTACACCTTC. Amino acid sequence: CASSIAGTGVGHGYTF.

The rearrangement links TRBV9 to TRBJ1-2; tentative D call: TRBD1 (5 bases). Germline V gene data show CDR1 as SGDLS and CDR2 as YYNGEE. This CDR3 has 19 residues. V lost 2 bases and J lost 4, with 27 bases in between. The CDR3 protein is CASSVAPIRAGQGFYGYTF. The CDR3 region has the DNA TGTGCCAGCAGCGTCGCCCCAATACGCGCCGGCCAGGGATTCTATGGCTACACCTTC.

The chain uses TRBV2 and TRBJ1-5; D is undetermined. The CDR3 loop spans 14 amino acids. Trimming removed 7 bases at V and 7 bases at J, with 17 bases between. CDR1 is SNHLY and CDR2 is FYNNEI in the germline V gene. The CDR3 DNA reads TGTGCCAGCAAGTTAACAGCCTCTGGGCAGCCCCAGCATTTT. As protein: CASKLTASGQPQHF. The full variable domain, rest sourced from reference TRBV2 and TRBJ1-5, is EPEVTQTPSHQVTQMGQEVILRCVPISNHLYFYWYRQILGQKVEFLVSFYNNEISEKSEIFDDQFSVERPDGSNFTLKIRSTKLEDSAMYFCASKLTASGQPQHFGDGTRLSIL.

The chain uses TRBV7-3 and TRBJ2-1; a weak D match, TRBD2 (6 bases). The germline V gene has CDR1 SGHTA and CDR2 FQGTGA. Trimming took 1 base from V and 6 from J, leaving 10 bases between them. CDR3 length equals 14 residues. CDR3 amino acids: CASSLSETSNEQFF. CDR3 DNA: TGTGCCAGCAGCTTAAGTGAGACTAGCAATGAGCAGTTCTTC.

The genes are TRBV5-1 and TRBJ1-2; 9 bases fit TRBD1. Germline V gene data show CDR1 as SGHRS and CDR2 as YFSETQ. Trimming at V came to 3 bases and at J to 2 bases, leaving 8 bases not matched to a gene. CDR3 length: 16 residues. Here the CDR3 DNA reads TGCGCCAGCAGCTACGACCTGGGACAGGGCAACTATGGCTACACCTTC. It specifies CASSYDLGQGNYGYTF.

This clone was observed a few times. The J gene is TRBJ2-7, the V gene TRBV29-1; D perhaps matches TRBD2 (6 bases). Trimming pared 2 bases from V and 2 bases from J, leaving 13 bases between. Per the germline V gene, CDR1 is SQVTM and CDR2 is ANQGSEA. The CDR3 spans 14 residues. For the CDR3, the DNA is TGCAGCGTTGAATTGGGGACTGGGGCCTACGAGCAGTACTTC. Encoded protein: CSVELGTGAYEQYF.

V and J are TRBV5-6 and TRBJ2-7; D may be TRBD2 (6 bases). The V gene lost 4 bases and the J gene lost 7 bases, with 15 bases spanning the gap. The CDR3 loop spans 13 amino acids. Germline CDR1 is SGHDT and CDR2 is YYEEEE. The CDR3 sequence is CASSNGGWYEQYF. The CDR3 nucleotides read TGTGCCAGCAGCAATGGGGGGTGGTATGAGCAGTACTTC.